This T cell receptor beta chain was profiled in a study of T cells in Graves' hyperthyroidism and ophthalmopathy. Notes on the study in general: In blood, most of the thyroid clonotypes expanded above 0.001 were also present.

RNA transcripts yielded amplified TCR beta CDR3 regions. The study used the HTBI primer set for a first-round RT-PCR of the TCR CDR3. In TCRdb, the multiplex PCR reads were re-called with MiXCR into one record per CDR3 protein. The table has about 37,000 distinct CDR3 sequences, approximately 52% seen once. V shed 1 base and J shed 2 bases, with 5 bases lying between them. The CDR3 totals 13 residues. Pregnant or lactating patients were excluded, as were those with uncontrolled infection or other autoimmune disease. Comment on this clonotype: Its antigen remains unidentified.

The sequenced sample was blood. The gene calls are TRBV12-3 or TRBV12-4 and TRBJ1-1; D call uncertain. The clonotype comes from a man aged 35 to 55 with Graves' ophthalmopathy. Here the CDR3 reads CASSLDSNTEAFF. For the CDR3, the DNA is TGTGCCAGCAGTTTAGACAGTAACACTGAAGCTTTCTTT.